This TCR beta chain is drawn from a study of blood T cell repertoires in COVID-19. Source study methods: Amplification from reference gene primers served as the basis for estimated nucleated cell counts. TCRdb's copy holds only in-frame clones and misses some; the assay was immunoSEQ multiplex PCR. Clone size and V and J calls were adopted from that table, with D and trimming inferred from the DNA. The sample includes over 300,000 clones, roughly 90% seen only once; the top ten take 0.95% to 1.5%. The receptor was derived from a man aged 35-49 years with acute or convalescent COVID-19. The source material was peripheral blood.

CDR3 protein: CASTESGTSNNEQFF. The DNA for the CDR3 is TGTGCCAGTACCGAGAGTGGGACTAGCAACAATGAGCAGTTCTTC. This sequence joins TRBV19 and TRBJ2-1, with 9 positions matching TRBD2. The CDR3 loop spans 15 amino acids. The germline V gene has CDR1 LNHDA and CDR2 SQIVND (reference sequence). The V gene end was trimmed by 7 bases and the J gene end by 5 bases; junction bases not matched to a gene: 9.